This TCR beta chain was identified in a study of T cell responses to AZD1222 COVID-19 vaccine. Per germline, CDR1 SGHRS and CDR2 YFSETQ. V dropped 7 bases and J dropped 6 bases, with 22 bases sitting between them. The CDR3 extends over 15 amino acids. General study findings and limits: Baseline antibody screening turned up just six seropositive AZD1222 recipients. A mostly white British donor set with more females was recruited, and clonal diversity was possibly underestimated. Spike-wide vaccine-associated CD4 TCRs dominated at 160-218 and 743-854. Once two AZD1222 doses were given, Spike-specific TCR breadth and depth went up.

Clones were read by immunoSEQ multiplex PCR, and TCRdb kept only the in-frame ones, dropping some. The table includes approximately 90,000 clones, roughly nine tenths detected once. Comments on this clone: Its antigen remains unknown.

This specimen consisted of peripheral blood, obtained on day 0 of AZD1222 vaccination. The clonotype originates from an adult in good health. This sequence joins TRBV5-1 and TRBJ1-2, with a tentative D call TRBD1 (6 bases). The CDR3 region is CASETRGESLNGYTF. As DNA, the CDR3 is TGCGCCAGCGAGACCAGGGGCGAATCTTTGAATGGCTACACCTTC.